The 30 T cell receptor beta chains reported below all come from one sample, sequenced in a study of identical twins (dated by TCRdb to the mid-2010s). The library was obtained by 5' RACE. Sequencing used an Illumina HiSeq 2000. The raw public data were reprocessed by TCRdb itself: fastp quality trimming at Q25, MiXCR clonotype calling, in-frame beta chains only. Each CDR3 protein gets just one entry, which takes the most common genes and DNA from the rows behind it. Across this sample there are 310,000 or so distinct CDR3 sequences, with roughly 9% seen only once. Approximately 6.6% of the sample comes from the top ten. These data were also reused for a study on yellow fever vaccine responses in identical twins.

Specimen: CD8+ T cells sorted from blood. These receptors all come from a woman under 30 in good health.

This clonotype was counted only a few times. The CDR3 nucleotides read TGTGCCACCAACTACGAGCAGTACTTC. It codes for CATNYEQYF. The genes are TRBV15 and TRBJ2-7; D ambiguous. The CDR3 totals 9 residues. Germline CDR1 and CDR2: LNHNV and YYDKDF (reference sequence). V was cut by 7 bases and J by 3 bases, with 1 base left in between. Looking up the rest from reference TRBV15 and TRBJ2-7 gives the full variable domain: DAMVIQNPRYQVTQFGKPVTLSCSQTLNHNVMYWYQQKSSQAPKLLFHYYDKDFNNEADTPDNFQSRRPNTSFCFLDIRSPGLGDTAMYLCATNYEQYFGPGTRLTVT.

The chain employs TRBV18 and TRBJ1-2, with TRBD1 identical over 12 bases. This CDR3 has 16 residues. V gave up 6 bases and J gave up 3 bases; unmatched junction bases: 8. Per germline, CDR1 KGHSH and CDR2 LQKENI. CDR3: CASSRTGQGAYYGYTF. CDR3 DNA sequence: TGTGCCAGCTCTCGCACGGGACAGGGGGCCTACTATGGCTACACCTTC.

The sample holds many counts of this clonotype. As DNA, the CDR3 is TGCAGTGCTAGAGATCCTAAGGTATCCTACGAGCAGTACTTC. Its translation: CSARDPKVSYEQYF. The chain employs TRBV20-1 and TRBJ2-7; D not resolved. Looked up from germline, CDR1 is DFQATT and CDR2 is SNEGSKA (reference sequence). The CDR3 is 14 amino acids. Trimming removed 0 bases from V and 1 base from J, with 10 bases in between.

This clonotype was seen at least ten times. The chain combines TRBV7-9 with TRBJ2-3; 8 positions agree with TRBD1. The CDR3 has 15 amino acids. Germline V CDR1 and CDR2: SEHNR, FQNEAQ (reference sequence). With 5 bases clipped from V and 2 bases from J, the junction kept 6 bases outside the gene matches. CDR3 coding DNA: TGTGCCAGCAGCCAACGACAGGGGCCCACAGATACGCAGTATTTT. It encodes CASSQRQGPTDTQYF.

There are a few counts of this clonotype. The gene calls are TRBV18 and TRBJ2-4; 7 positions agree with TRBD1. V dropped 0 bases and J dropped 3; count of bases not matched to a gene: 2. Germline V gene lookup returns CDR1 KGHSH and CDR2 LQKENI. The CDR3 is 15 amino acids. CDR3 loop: CASSPPGQNKNIQYF. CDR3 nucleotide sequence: TGTGCCAGCTCACCACCGGGACAGAACAAAAACATTCAGTACTTC.

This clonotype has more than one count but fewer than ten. CDR3 sequence (DNA): TGTGCCAGCAGTAACTTGTGGACAGGGTTAGCTTTCTTT. This encodes CASSNLWTGLAFF. The chain links TRBV28 to TRBJ1-1; TRBD1 matches at 8 bases. J gave up 10 bases and V 5 bases, and 9 bases lay outside the gene matches. The CDR3 totals 13 residues. The germline V gene has CDR1 MDHEN and CDR2 SYDVKM.

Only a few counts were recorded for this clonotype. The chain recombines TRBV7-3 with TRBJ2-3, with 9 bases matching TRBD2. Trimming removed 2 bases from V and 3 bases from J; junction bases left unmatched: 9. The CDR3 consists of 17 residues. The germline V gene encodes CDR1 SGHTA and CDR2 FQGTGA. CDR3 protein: CASSLWASGVYTDTQYF. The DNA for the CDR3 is TGTGCCAGCAGCTTATGGGCTAGCGGGGTTTATACAGATACGCAGTATTTT.

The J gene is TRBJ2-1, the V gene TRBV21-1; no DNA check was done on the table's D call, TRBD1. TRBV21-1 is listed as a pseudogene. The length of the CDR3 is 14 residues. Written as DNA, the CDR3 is TGTGCCAGCAGCAAAAAAGAGAGGGGAGATGAGCAGTTCTTC. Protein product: CASSKKERGDEQFF.

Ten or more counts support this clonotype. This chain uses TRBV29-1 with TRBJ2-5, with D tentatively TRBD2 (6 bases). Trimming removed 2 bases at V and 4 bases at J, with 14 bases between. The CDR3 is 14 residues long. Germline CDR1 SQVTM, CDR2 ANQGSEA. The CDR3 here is CSVEFDLGGETQYF. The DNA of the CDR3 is TGCAGCGTTGAATTCGACCTCGGGGGAGAGACCCAGTACTTC.

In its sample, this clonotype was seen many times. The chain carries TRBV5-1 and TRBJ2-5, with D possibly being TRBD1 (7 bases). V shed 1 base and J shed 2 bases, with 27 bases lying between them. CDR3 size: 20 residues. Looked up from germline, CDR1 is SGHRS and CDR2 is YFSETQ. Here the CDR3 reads CASSLTIGIQGMAGQETQYF. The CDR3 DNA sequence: TGCGCCAGCAGCTTGACGATTGGGATACAGGGGATGGCGGGGCAAGAGACCCAGTACTTC.

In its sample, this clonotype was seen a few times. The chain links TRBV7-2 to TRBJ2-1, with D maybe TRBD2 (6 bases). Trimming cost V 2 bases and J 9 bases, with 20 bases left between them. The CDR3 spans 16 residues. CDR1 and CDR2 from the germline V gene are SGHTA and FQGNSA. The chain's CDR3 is CASSLSWTPVGGEQFF. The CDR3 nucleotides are TGTGCCAGCAGCTTAAGCTGGACGCCCGTGGGGGGTGAGCAGTTCTTC.

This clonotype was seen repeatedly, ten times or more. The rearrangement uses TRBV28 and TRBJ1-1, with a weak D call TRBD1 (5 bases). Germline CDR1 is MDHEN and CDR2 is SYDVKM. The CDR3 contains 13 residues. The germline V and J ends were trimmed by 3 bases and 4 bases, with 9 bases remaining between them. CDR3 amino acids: CASSFRGSTEAFF. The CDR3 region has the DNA TGTGCCAGCAGTTTTCGGGGGAGCACTGAAGCTTTCTTT.

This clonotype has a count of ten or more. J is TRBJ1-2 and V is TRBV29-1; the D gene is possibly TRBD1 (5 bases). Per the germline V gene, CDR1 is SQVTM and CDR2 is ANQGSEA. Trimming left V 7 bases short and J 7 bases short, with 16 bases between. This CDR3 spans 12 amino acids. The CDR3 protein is CSAEARAPGYTF. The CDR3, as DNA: TGCAGCGCGGAAGCCAGGGCCCCTGGCTACACCTTC.

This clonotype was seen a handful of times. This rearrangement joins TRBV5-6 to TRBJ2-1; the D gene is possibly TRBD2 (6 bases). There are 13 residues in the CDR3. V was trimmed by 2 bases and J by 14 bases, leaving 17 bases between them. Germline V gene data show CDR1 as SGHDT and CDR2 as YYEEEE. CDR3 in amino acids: CASSFLSGVEKFF. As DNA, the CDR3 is TGTGCCAGCAGCTTTCTCTCGGGGGTCGAAAAGTTCTTC.

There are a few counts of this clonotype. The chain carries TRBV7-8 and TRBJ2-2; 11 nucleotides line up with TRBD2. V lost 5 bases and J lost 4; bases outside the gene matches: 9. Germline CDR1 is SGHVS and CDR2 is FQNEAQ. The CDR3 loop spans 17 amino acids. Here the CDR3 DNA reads TGTGCCAGCAGCACACTAGCGGGAGATAGTAGCACCGGGGAGCTGTTTTTT. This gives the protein CASSTLAGDSSTGELFF. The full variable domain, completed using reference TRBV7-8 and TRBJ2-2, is GAGVSQSPRYKVAKRGQDVALRCDPISGHVSLFWYQQALGQGPEFLTYFQNEAQLDKSGLPSDRFFAERPEGSVSTLKIQRTQQEDSAVYLCASSTLAGDSSTGELFFGEGSRLTVL.

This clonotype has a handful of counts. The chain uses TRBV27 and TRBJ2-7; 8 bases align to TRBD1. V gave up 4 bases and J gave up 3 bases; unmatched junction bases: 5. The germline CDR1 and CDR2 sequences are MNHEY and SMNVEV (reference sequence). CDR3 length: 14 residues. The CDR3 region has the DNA TGTGCCAGCAGTTATACCAGGGGGCACTACGAGCAGTACTTC. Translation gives CASSYTRGHYEQYF.

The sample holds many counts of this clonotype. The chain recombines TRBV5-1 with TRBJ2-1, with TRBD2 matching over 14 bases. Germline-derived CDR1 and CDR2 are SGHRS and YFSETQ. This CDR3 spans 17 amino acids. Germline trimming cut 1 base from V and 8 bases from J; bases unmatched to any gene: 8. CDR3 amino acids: CASSLNGLAGGSDEQFF. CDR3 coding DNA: TGCGCCAGCAGCTTGAACGGACTAGCGGGGGGTAGCGATGAGCAGTTCTTC.

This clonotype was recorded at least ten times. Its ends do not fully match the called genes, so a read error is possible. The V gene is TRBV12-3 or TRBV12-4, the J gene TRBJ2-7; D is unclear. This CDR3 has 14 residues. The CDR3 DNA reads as TGTGCCAGCAGCTTAGGGCCGAGCTCCTACGAGCAGTACTTC. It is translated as CASSLGPSSYEQYF.

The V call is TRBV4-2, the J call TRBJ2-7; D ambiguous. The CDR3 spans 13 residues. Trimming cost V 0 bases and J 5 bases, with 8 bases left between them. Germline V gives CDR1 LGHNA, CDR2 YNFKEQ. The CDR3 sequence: CASSQDNWNEQYF. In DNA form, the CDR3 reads TGTGCCAGCAGCCAAGATAATTGGAACGAGCAGTACTTC.

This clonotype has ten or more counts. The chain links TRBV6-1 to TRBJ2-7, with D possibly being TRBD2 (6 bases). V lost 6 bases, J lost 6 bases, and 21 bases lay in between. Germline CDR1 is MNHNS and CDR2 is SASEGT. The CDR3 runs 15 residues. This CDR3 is CASSPFSGAFIEQYF. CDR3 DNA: TGTGCCAGCAGCCCGTTCTCGGGAGCTTTTATCGAGCAGTACTTC.

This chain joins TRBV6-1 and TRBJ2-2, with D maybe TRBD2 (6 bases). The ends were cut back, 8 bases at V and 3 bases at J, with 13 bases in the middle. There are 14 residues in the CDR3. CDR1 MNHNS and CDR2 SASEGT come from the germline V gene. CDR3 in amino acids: CASPSGLDTGELFF. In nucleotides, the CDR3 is TGTGCCAGCCCCAGCGGGCTCGACACCGGGGAGCTGTTTTTT.

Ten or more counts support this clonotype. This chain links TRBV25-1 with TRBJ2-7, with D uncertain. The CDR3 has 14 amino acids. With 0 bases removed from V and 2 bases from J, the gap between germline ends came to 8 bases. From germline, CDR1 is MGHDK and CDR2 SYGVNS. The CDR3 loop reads CASSEYLTTYEQYF. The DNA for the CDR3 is TGTGCCAGCAGTGAATATTTGACGACCTACGAGCAGTACTTC.

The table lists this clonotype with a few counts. CDR3 in amino acids: CSAREPGLAVSYNEQFF. The CDR3 region has the DNA TGCAGTGCTAGAGAACCCGGACTAGCGGTCTCCTACAATGAGCAGTTCTTC. The rearrangement uses TRBV20-1 and TRBJ2-1; TRBD2 matches at 10 bases. Germline CDR1 DFQATT, CDR2 SNEGSKA (reference sequence). Unmatched junction bases numbered 5, after V lost 0 bases and J lost 0 bases. The CDR3 loop spans 17 amino acids.

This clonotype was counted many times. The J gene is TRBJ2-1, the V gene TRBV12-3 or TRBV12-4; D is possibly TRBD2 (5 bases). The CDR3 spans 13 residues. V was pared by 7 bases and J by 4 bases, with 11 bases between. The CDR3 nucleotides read TGTGCCAGCACCGTAAGCGGATACAATGAGCAGTTCTTC. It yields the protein CASTVSGYNEQFF.

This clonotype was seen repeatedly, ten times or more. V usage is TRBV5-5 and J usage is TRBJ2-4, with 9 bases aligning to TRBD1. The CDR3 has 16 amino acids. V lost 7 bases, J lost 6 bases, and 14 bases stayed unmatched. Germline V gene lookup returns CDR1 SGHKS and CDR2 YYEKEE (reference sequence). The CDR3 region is CASRRGTGPPGNIQYF. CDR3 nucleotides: TGTGCCAGCCGGCGCGGGACAGGGCCCCCAGGAAACATTCAGTACTTC.

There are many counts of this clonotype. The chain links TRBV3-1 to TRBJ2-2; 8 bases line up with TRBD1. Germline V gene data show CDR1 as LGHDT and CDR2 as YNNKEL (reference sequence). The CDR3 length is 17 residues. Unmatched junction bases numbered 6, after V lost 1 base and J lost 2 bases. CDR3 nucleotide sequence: TGTGCCAGCAGCCAAGGTCGGACAGGGCGAAACACCGGGGAGCTGTTTTTT. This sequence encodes CASSQGRTGRNTGELFF.

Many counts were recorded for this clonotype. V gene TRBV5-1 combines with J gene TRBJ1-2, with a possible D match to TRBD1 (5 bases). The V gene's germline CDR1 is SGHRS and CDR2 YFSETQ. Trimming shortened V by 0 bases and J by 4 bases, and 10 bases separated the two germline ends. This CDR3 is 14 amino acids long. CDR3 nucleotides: TGCGCCAGCAGCTTGGCCCAGGGTAGCTATGGCTACACCTTC. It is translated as CASSLAQGSYGYTF.

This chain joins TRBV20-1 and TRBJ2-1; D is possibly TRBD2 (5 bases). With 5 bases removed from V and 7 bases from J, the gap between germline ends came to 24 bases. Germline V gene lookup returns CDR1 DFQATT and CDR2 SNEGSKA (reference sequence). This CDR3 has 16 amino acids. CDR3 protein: CSAQPDRDLPPNEQFF. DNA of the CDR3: TGCAGTGCTCAACCCGACCGGGATCTCCCCCCGAATGAGCAGTTCTTC.

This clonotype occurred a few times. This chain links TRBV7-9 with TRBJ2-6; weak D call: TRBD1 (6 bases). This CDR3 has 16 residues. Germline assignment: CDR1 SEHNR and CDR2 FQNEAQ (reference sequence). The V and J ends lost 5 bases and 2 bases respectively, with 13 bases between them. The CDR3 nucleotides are TGTGCCAGCAGCCGAACAGGGAGCCCTGGGGCCAACGTCCTGACTTTC. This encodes CASSRTGSPGANVLTF.

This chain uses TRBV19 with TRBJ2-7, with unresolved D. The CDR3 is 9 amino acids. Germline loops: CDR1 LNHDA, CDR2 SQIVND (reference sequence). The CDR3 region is CSRPYEQYF. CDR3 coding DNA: TGTTCGCGCCCCTACGAGCAGTACTTC.